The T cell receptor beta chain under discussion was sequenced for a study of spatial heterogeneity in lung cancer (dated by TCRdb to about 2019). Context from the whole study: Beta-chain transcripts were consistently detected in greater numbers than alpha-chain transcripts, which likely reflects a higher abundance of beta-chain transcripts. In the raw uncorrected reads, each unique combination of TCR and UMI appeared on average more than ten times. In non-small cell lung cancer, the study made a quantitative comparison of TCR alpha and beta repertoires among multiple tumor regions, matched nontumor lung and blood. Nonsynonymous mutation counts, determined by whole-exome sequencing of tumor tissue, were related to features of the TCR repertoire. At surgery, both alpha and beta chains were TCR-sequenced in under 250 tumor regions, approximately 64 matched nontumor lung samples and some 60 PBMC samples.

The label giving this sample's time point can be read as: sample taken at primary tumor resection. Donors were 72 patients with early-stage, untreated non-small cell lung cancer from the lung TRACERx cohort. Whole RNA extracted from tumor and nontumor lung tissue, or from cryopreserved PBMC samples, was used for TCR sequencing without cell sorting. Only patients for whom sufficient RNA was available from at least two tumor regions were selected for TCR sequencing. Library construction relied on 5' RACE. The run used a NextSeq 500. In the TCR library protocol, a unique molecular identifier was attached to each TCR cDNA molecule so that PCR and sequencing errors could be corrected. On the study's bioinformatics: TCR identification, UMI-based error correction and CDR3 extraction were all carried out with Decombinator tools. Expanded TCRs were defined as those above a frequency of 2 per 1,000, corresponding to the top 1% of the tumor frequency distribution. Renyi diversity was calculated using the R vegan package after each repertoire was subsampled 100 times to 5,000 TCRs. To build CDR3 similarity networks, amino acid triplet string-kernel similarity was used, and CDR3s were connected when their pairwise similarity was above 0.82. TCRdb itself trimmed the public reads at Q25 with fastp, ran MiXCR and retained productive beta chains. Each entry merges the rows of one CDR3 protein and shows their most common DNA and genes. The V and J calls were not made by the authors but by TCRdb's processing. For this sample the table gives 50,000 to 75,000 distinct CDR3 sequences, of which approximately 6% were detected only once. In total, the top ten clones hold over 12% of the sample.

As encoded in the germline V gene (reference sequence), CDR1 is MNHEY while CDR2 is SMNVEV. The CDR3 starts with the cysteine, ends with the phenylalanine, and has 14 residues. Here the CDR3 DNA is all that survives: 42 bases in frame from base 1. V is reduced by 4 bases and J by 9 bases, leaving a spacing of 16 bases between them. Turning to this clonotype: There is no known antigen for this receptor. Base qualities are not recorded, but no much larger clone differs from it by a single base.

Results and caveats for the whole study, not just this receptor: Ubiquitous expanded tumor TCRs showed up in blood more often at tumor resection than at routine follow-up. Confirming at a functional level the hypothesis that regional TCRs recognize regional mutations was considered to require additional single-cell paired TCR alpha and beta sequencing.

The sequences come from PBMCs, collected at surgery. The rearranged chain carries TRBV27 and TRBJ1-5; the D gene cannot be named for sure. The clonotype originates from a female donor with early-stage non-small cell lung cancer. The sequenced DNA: TGTGCCAGCAGTTCTGGACGGGGAATCACGCCCCAGCATTTT. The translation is CASSSGRGITPQHF.